This TCR beta chain is from a study of shared clonotypes between healthy human individuals. All donors were Caucasian adults living in Nashville, Tennessee. The method was immunoSEQ multiplex PCR; TCRdb's version includes in-frame clones alone and lacks a portion of them. The top ten clones hold under 2% of a sample with 730,000 or so clones, approximately 79% of them seen once. This CDR3 region has 17 residues. From germline, CDR1 is SGDLS and CDR2 YYNGEE. With V trimmed by 0 bases and J by 8 bases, 12 bases remained unmatched. Study-wide points: Sampling covered nothing but blood. Tissue TCR repertoires likely differ from those found in blood.

Turning to this clone: Its antigen remains unknown.

The clonotype was recovered from a young woman in good health. The chain combines TRBV9 with TRBJ2-1; 9 bases map to TRBD2. The material sequenced was memory CD4+ T cells sorted from blood. Noted subset: CD45RA-negative fraction. The CDR3 protein is CASSVGLREGFTDEQFF. The CDR3 DNA follows: TGTGCCAGCAGCGTAGGGTTGCGGGAGGGCTTCACCGATGAGCAGTTCTTC.